This paragraph covers one T cell receptor (beta chain) sequence. Its target is not known. Clones were read by immunoSEQ multiplex PCR, and TCRdb kept only the in-frame ones, dropping some. The data contain about a million clones, approximately 75% of them singletons. CDR1 is LNHNV, CDR2 YYDKDF, per germline (reference sequence). The CDR3 consists of 16 residues. After removal of 0 bases from V and 9 bases from J, the junction contained 14 bases not matched to a gene. This entry is derived from a study of shared clonotypes between healthy human individuals. Findings and caveats of the study: Relative to their counterparts shared across all four donors, non-shared clonotypes exhibited diminished generation probabilities. It was only blood that was sampled, and tissue repertoires likely differ.

This TCR was sampled from a man aged 18 to 29 in good health. Some clones in this sample may be carry-over from other donors' samples. The chain has TRBV15 and TRBJ2-7; 7 nucleotides match TRBD1. Sequenced material: memory CD4+ T cells from PBMCs. As to subset: CD45RA-negative fraction. CDR3 sequence: CATSRDLAGGLGGQYF. CDR3 DNA: TGTGCCACCAGCAGAGATTTGGCAGGGGGTTTGGGTGGGCAGTACTTC.